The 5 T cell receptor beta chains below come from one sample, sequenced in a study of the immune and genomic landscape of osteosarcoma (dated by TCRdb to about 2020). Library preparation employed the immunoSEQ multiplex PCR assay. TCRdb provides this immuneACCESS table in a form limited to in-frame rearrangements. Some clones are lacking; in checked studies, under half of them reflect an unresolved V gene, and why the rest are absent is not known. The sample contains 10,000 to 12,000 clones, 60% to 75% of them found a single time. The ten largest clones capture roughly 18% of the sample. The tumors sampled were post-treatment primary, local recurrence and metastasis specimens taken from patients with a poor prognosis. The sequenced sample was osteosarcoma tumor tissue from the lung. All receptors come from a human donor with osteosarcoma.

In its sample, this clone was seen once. CDR3 protein: CASSSRERETQYF. As DNA, the CDR3 is TGTGCCAGCAGTTCCAGGGAAAGAGAGACCCAGTACTTC. This chain links TRBV28 with TRBJ2-5; maybe TRBD1 (5 bases). Germline V lookup: CDR1 MDHEN, CDR2 SYDVKM. Trimming took 4 bases from V and 4 from J, leaving 10 bases between them. This CDR3 spans 13 amino acids.

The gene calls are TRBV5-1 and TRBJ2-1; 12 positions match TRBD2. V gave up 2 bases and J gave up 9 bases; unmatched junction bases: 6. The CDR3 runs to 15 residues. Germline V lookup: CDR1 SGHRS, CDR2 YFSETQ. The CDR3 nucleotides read TGCGCCAGCAGCTTTAGACTAGCGGGAGACGGTGAGCAGTTCTTC. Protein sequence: CASSFRLAGDGEQFF.

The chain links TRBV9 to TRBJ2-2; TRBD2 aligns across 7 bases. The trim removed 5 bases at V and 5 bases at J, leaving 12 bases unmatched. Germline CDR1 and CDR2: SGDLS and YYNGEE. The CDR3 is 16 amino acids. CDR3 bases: TGTGCCAGCAGTACCCTCAGCGGGGAATGGACCGGGGAGCTGTTTTTT. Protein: CASSTLSGEWTGELFF. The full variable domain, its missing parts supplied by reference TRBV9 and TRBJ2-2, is DSGVTQTPKHLITATGQRVTLRCSPRSGDLSVYWYQQSLDQGLQFLIQYYNGEERAKGNILERFSAQQFPDLHSELNLSSLELGDSALYFCASSTLSGEWTGELFFGEGSRLTVL.

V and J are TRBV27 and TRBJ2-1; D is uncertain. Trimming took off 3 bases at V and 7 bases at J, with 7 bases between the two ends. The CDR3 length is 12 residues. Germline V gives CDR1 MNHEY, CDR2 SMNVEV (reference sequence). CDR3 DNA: TGTGCCAGCAGTTTCTCCGTTAATGAGCAGTTCTTC. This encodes CASSFSVNEQFF.

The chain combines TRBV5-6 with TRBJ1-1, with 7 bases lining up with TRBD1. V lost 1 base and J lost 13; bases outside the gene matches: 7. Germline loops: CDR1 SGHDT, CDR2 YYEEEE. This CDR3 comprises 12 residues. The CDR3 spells CASSLRQGGDFF. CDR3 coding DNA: TGTGCCAGCAGCTTGAGACAGGGAGGGGATTTCTTT. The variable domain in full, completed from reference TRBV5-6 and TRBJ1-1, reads DAGVTQSPTHLIKTRGQQVTLRCSPKSGHDTVSWYQQALGQGPQFIFQYYEEEERQRGNFPDRFSGHQFPNYSSELNVNALLLGDSALYLCASSLRQGGDFFGQGTRLTVV.